This is a list of T cell receptor beta chains from one sample in a study of cytomegalovirus exposure and HLA in healthy donors. Using immunoSEQ multiplex PCR, the repertoire was profiled, and TCRdb retains in-frame clones only, with some absent. The data show around 180,000 clones, around four fifths seen once. The sample was PBMCs. The receptor set was obtained from a man younger than 30 in good health and CMV-seropositive. Each CDR3 is given with its conserved first and last residue. D genes are given only for firm matches. The size field is filled for only some rows; it gives once, few, many or a size class.

TRBD1 | TRBJ2-7 | TRBV7-2 | - | TGTGCCAGCAGCTTAGCGTGGGCAGGGGGCTCCTACGAGCAGTACTTC | CASSLAWAGGSYEQYF
- | TRBJ2-7 | TRBV5-6 | - | TGTGCCAGCAGCTCAACAGCTTACGAGCAGTACTTC | CASSSTAYEQYF
TRBD2 | TRBJ2-7 | TRBV6-5 | - | TGTGCCAGCAGCCTTACTAGCGGGAGGGACTACGAGCAGTACTTC | CASSLTSGRDYEQYF
TRBD1 | TRBJ1-5 | TRBV6-5 | few | TGTGCCAGCAGTTTGGACAGGGCAAGCAATCAGCCCCAGCATTTT | CASSLDRASNQPQHF
- | TRBJ1-3 | TRBV13 | - | TGTGCCAGCAGCTCGGTACTCCTGGGGGGCACCATATATTTT | CASSSVLLGGTIYF
- | TRBJ2-1 | TRBV5-6 | - | TGTGCCAGCAGCTCGTCCCCGAGTGAGCAGTTCTTC | CASSSSPSEQFF
TRBD2 | TRBJ2-1 | TRBV11-3 | once | TGTGCCAGCAGCTTAGGTGCGGGGGATCCTACCCTAAACAATGAGCAGTTCTTC | CASSLGAGDPTLNNEQFF
TRBD2 | TRBJ2-3 | TRBV7-7 | - | TGTGCCAGCAGCCTTAGGACTAGCGGCACTCGGTCGGGCACAGATACGCAGTATTTT | CASSLRTSGTRSGTDTQYF
- | TRBJ2-5 | TRBV13 | - | TGTGCCAGCAGCCTCAGGGGAGGGGACCAGTACTTC | CASSLRGGDQYF
TRBD2 | TRBJ2-1 | TRBV27 | - | TGTGCCAGCAGTTTATCTGCGGGAGTATCCTACAATGAGCAGTTCTTC | CASSLSAGVSYNEQFF
- | TRBJ1-5 | TRBV19 | once | TGTGCCAGTAGTATTTCAGGGAACAATCAGCCCCAGCATTTT | CASSISGNNQPQHF
- | TRBJ2-1 | TRBV30 | - | TGTCATCCTAGGCTTAGCTCCTACAATGAGCAGTTCTTC | CHPRLSSYNEQFF
- | TRBJ2-2 | TRBV29-1 | - | TGCAGCGTTGGAGTCGGGTTCACCGGGGAGCTGTTTTTT | CSVGVGFTGELFF
TRBD2 | TRBJ2-1 | TRBV29-1 | - | TGCAGCGTTGATAGTTATGCGACTAGCGGGAGTCTAGGGGAGCAGTTCTTC | CSVDSYATSGSLGEQFF
TRBD2 | TRBJ2-1 | TRBV11-1 | - | TGTGCCAGCAGCACCGGTAAAGCGGGAGGGAGTTACAATGAGCAGTTCTTC | CASSTGKAGGSYNEQFF
- | TRBJ1-4 | TRBV9 | - | TGTGCCAGCAGCGTAGGAGGGATCGGTGAAAAACTGTTTTTT | CASSVGGIGEKLFF
TRBD2 | TRBJ2-5 | TRBV4-2 | - | TGTGCCAGCAGCCAAGGCCTACAACTAGCGGGAGGGCAAGAGACCCAGTACTTC | CASSQGLQLAGGQETQYF
- | TRBJ2-7 | TRBV18 | - | TGTGCCAGCTCACCACCGTCTCTCCGGGGCTACGAGCAGTACTTC | CASSPPSLRGYEQYF
TRBD2 | TRBJ2-7 | TRBV5-1 | - | TGCGCCAGCAGCTTGGGCTCCGGGACTAGCTCCTACGAGCAGTACTTC | CASSLGSGTSSYEQYF
TRBD1 | TRBJ2-7 | TRBV5-6 | - | TGTGCCAGCAGCCAAGGACAGGACTACGAGCAGTACTTC | CASSQGQDYEQYF
- | TRBJ2-5 | TRBV21-1 | once | TGCGGCCGGGGAGAGGGGACCCAGTACTTC | CGRGEGTQYF
TRBD2 | TRBJ2-5 | TRBV11-3 | - | TGTGCCAGCAGCTTAATGGGACTAGCGGGAGAGACCCAGTACTTC | CASSLMGLAGETQYF
- | TRBJ2-7 | TRBV2 | - | TGTGCCAGCAGGACCTGGACGGGCCGGGGCGAGCAGTACTTC | CASRTWTGRGEQYF
TRBD1 | TRBJ1-1 | TRBV27 | - | TGTGCCAGCAGTCAGGACAGGGTGAACACTGAAGCTTTCTTT | CASSQDRVNTEAFF